Presented here are 15 T cell receptor beta chains from one specimen sequenced in a study of tissue T cells after allogeneic stem cell transplantation. Profiled with immunoSEQ multiplex PCR; TCRdb holds only in-frame clones, not every one. The data show 8,500 to 10,000 clones, roughly half seen once. The time point was: mouse harvest day 7 after allogeneic transplant. Mouse grafts combined 10^7 T-cell-depleted bone marrow cells with 10^6 splenic CD5+ T cells. Sequencing input: gut tissue. All receptors come from a female BALB/c mouse given C57BL/6 T cells with graft-versus-host disease after an allogeneic hematopoietic cell transplant.

As to this clone: Gene names are mouse gene names. The sequence runs out 1 residue before the end of the CDR3; the remainder is reconstructed from the germline J gene. V gene TRBV12-1 combines with J gene TRBJ2-5, with D uncertain. Trimming stripped 1 base from V and 0 bases from J, with 4 bases between. From germline, CDR1 is SGHSN and CDR2 HYEKVE. This CDR3 spans 13 amino acids. This CDR3 is CASSLNNQDTQYF. The part of the CDR3 DNA that was read is TGTGCCAGCTCTCTTAACAACCAAGACACCCAGTAC.

This clone is judged medium-sized (0.01 to 0.1%). These gene names are mouse names. The read finishes 1 residue shy of the CDR3 end, and the germline J gene is used to complete it. The V call is TRBV13-1, the J call TRBJ2-7; 10 bases line up with TRBD2. The germline CDR1 and CDR2 sequences are NSHNY and SYGAGN. This CDR3 is built from 13 residues. The trim removed 4 bases at V and 4 bases at J, leaving 2 bases unmatched. CDR3 loop: CASSYWGGYEQYF. CDR3 DNA (partial): TGTGCCAGCAGTTACTGGGGGGGTTATGAACAGTAC.

This clone was counted a few times. Mouse names are used for the genes. Coverage ceases 1 residue before the CDR3 finishes, and the germline J gene fills in the end. V and J are TRBV13-2 and TRBJ1-2; unclear D gene. Trimming took 1 base from V and 2 from J, leaving 6 bases between them. This CDR3 is built from 13 residues. Germline loops: CDR1 NNHNN, CDR2 SYGAGS (reference sequence). CDR3 region: CASGDPGNSDYTF. Incomplete CDR3 DNA: TGTGCCAGCGGTGATCCGGGGAACTCCGACTACACC.

This clone rates as medium-sized. Mouse names are used for the genes. The read stops 1 residue short of the end of the CDR3; the missing end is completed from the germline J gene. The chain carries TRBV16 and TRBJ2-7; 8 bases align to TRBD2. Trimming took 2 bases from V and 3 from J; bases not matched to a gene: 3. The germline V gene encodes CDR1 SGHSA and CDR2 FRNQAP. The CDR3 spans 14 residues. CDR3 bases read: TGTGCAAGCAGCTTACTGGGGGGCGGCTATGAACAGTAC. It codes for CASSLLGGGYEQY. In full, the CDR3 reads CASSLLGGGYEQYF.

Concerning this clone: Each gene name is a mouse one. The read gets to within 1 residue of the CDR3 end, and the germline J gene fills in the rest. The rearrangement joins TRBV3 to TRBJ1-1, with 7 positions matching TRBD1. This CDR3 region has 13 residues. The germline gives CDR1 SNHLY, CDR2 FYNGKV (reference sequence). V dropped 3 bases and J dropped 6; count of bases not matched to a gene: 4. The sequenced part of the CDR3 DNA is TGTGCCAGCAGCTTCTCAGGGGGAGCAGAAGTCTTC. Its protein product is CASSFSGGAEVF. The complete CDR3 protein is CASSFSGGAEVFF.

This clone rates as medium-sized. Each gene name is a mouse one. The read terminates 1 residue before the CDR3 end, so the remaining end is supplied by the germline J gene. The V gene is TRBV26, the J gene TRBJ2-1; 8 nucleotides agree with TRBD2. The CDR3 is 15 residues long. Per the germline V gene, CDR1 is KGHPV and CDR2 is FQNQEV (reference sequence). V shed 2 bases, J shed 3 bases, and the junction held 3 bases outside the gene matches. The covered CDR3 bases are TGTGCCAGCAGTCTGGGGGACTGGAGCTATGCTGAGCAGTTC. This sequence encodes CASSLGDWSYAEQF. The full CDR3 sequence reads CASSLGDWSYAEQFF.

This clone is termed large. The gene symbols are mouse symbols. The CDR3 is cut off 1 residue early in the read; its end comes from the germline J gene. The V gene is TRBV29, the J gene TRBJ2-2; D remains ambiguous. V lost 5 bases, J lost 1 base, and 2 bases lay in between. Germline V lookup: CDR1 MSHET, CDR2 SYDVDS. CDR3 length: 12 amino acids. The CDR3 DNA, read in part, is TGTGCTAGCAGTGGAAACACCGGGCAGCTCTAC. Translating gives CASSGNTGQLY. The whole CDR3 protein reads CASSGNTGQLYF.

On this clone itself: Gene names are the mouse ones. The read falls 1 residue short of the CDR3 end, and the missing part is taken from the germline J gene. The chain is built from TRBV3 and TRBJ2-4, with D perhaps TRBD1 (6 bases). The CDR3 is 17 residues long. The germline V gene has CDR1 SNHLY and CDR2 FYNGKV (reference sequence). V was shortened by 5 bases and J by 2 bases, with 20 bases between the two germline ends. The CDR3 here is CASSPGPGRGIQNTLYF. The sequenced part of the CDR3 DNA is TGTGCCAGCAGCCCGGGACCGGGGAGGGGGATTCAAAACACCTTGTAC.

Judged by abundance, this clone is medium-sized. Mouse gene names apply. Coverage ceases 1 residue before the CDR3 finishes, and the germline J gene fills in the end. The chain uses TRBV26 and TRBJ1-2; no firm D call. The germline V gene has CDR1 KGHPV and CDR2 FQNQEV (reference sequence). V lost 3 bases and J 0 bases, leaving 5 bases between the germline ends. The CDR3 has 13 amino acids. The CDR3 is CASSLQANSDYTF. The part of the CDR3 DNA that was read is TGTGCCAGCAGTCTCCAGGCAAACTCCGACTACACC.

Concerning this clone: Gene labels here are mouse ones. The missing CDR3 end, 1 residue past where the read stops, is filled in from the germline J gene. The chain uses TRBV14 and TRBJ2-4, with 11 bases that match TRBD2. J lost 2 bases, V lost 5 bases, and 7 bases had no gene match. Per germline, CDR1 SGHDT and CDR2 FRDEAV. This CDR3 has 16 amino acids. Partial CDR3 DNA: TGTGCCAGCAGCCCCACTGGGGGGGCGCATCAAAACACCTTGTAC. Translated: CASSPTGGAHQNTLY. The whole CDR3 protein reads CASSPTGGAHQNTLYF.

This clone has a handful of counts. The gene symbols are mouse symbols. The read ends 1 residue early relative to the CDR3; the germline J gene fills the gap. The chain couples TRBV26 to TRBJ2-1, with 9 bases lining up with TRBD1. J gave up 6 bases and V 0 bases, and 6 bases lay outside the gene matches. In germline, CDR1 is KGHPV, CDR2 FQNQEV (reference sequence). The CDR3 is 16 amino acids. The sequenced part of the CDR3 DNA is TGTGCCAGCAGTCTGTCGTCTGGACAGGGGCGTGCTGAGCAGTTC. It specifies CASSLSSGQGRAEQF. The CDR3, in full, reads CASSLSSGQGRAEQFF.

This clone has only a few counts. All gene names here are mouse names. The sequenced fragment ends 1 residue before the CDR3 boundary, so the rest is inferred from the germline J gene. The V call is TRBV26, the J call TRBJ1-6; no clear D. TRBJ1-6 is noted as an ORF with a role that remains uncertain. This CDR3 region has 12 residues. V lost 2 bases, J lost 8 bases, and 4 bases lay in between. Germline V gene lookup returns CDR1 KGHPV and CDR2 FQNQEV (reference sequence). This chain's CDR3 is CASSLEHSPLYF. The sequenced part of the CDR3 DNA is TGTGCCAGCAGTCTGGAGCATTCGCCCCTCTAC.

With respect to this clone: Any gene name here is a mouse gene name. The read ends 1 residue early relative to the CDR3; the germline J gene fills the gap. Additional DNA sequences in this sample encode the identical CDR3. This chain joins TRBV26 and TRBJ2-7; 12 positions match TRBD2. The germline V gene encodes CDR1 KGHPV and CDR2 FQNQEV (reference sequence). This CDR3 comprises 14 residues. With V trimmed by 4 bases and J by 4 bases, 2 bases remained unmatched. The CDR3 loop is CASSRTGGGYEQYF. The part of the CDR3 DNA that was read is TGTGCCAGCAGTCGGACTGGGGGGGGGTATGAACAGTAC.

This clone was seen a handful of times. Genes and germline come from the mouse. Read sequence stops 1 residue before the CDR3 end, and the germline J gene provides the missing end. The genes are TRBV23 and TRBJ2-3; the DNA was not used to check the table's D call, TRBD2. In germline, CDR1 is KGHTA, CDR2 FQNQQP. The CDR3 loop spans 16 amino acids. The DNA read from the CDR3 is TGCTCCAGCAGTCGTCCTGGGGAAGCTAGTGCAGAAACGCTGTAT. Its translation: CSSSRPGEASAETLY. The complete CDR3 sequence is CSSSRPGEASAETLYF.

Regarding this clone: Gene names follow the mouse nomenclature. The CDR3 goes on 1 residue after the read ends, and that part is filled in from the germline J gene. The rearrangement links TRBV26 to TRBJ2-5; 7 nucleotides match TRBD1. Germline trimming cut 4 bases from V and 3 bases from J; bases unmatched to any gene: 1. Germline V lookup: CDR1 KGHPV, CDR2 FQNQEV (reference sequence). The CDR3 length is 13 residues. This CDR3 is CASSRQGQDTQYF. The covered CDR3 bases are TGTGCCAGCAGTCGACAGGGTCAAGACACCCAGTAC.